Sequencing of this T cell receptor beta chain was carried out in a study of vaccination effects on CD4 cells after COVID-19. Study-level information: Following the second dose by a median of 72 days, the post-vaccine samples were obtained.

Libraries were prepared by immunoSEQ multiplex PCR; TCRdb keeps only in-frame clonotypes and omits some of them. The sample shows 22,000 or so clones, 70% to 80% of them seen only once. This clone has a handful of counts. The antigen remains unidentified. Germline CDR1 MNHEY, CDR2 SVGAGI. Germline trimming cut 5 bases from V and 3 bases from J; bases unmatched to any gene: 6. The CDR3 totals 14 residues. Pools of viral peptides were used by the ViraFEST assay to expand antigen-specific CD4+ T cells ahead of sequencing. Having been cultured for ten to eleven days, the cells underwent CD4+ T cell isolation. Subjects were given two BNT162b2 or mRNA-1273 vaccine doses. Recipients of the vaccine had no prior SARS-CoV-2 infection and negative nucleocapsid antibodies. Culturing of around 1.9 million PBMC per well took place with around 10 IU/ml IL-2 and about 9.3 ug/ml peptides. Study-wide results and caveats: The study had few convalescent patients and no early post-infection timepoints.

This clonotype was sampled from a human donor who received a COVID-19 vaccine. The specimen was CD4+ T cells from PBMCs cultured with HCoV-229E spike peptides, collected after COVID-19 vaccination. This chain joins TRBV6-5 and TRBJ1-2; 7 nucleotides align to TRBD1. The CDR3 reads CASSRTGAHYGYTF. As DNA, the CDR3 is TGTGCCAGCAGTCGCACAGGGGCCCACTATGGCTACACCTTC.